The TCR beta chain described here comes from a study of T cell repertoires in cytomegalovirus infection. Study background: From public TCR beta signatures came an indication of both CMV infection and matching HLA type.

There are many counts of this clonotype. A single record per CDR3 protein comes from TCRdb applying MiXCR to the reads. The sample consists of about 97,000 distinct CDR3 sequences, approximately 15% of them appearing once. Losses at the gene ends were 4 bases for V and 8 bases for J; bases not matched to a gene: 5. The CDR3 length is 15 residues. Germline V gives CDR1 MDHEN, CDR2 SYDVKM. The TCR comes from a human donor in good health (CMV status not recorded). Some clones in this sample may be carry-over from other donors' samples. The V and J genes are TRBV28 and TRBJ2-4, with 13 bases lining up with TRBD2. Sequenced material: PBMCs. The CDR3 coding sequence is TGTGCCAGCAGTTCCACTAGCGGGGGGGGATACATTCAGTACTTC. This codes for CASSSTSGGGYIQYF.